The 5 T cell receptor beta chains below were found in one sample sequenced in a study of T cell responses to AZD1222 COVID-19 vaccine. Assay used: immunoSEQ multiplex PCR; TCRdb lists only in-frame clones, some missing. The sample records about 140,000 clones, 92% being singletons. Specimen: peripheral blood, collected on day 0 of AZD1222 vaccination. The receptors were sampled from an adult in good health.

This sequence joins TRBV6-2 or TRBV6-3 and TRBJ2-1, with 13 bases fitting TRBD2. The CDR3 sequence is 15 residues long. CDR1 MNHEY and CDR2 SVGEGT come from the germline V gene. V gave up 5 bases and J gave up 12 bases; unmatched junction bases: 10. CDR3 protein: CASSTGLAGEIGQFF. In nucleotides, the CDR3 is TGTGCCAGCAGTACTGGACTAGCGGGAGAGATAGGGCAGTTCTTC.

The chain combines TRBV7-9 with TRBJ2-3, with 8 bases that match TRBD1. V shed 2 bases, J shed 0 bases, and the junction held 13 bases outside the gene matches. The germline V gene encodes CDR1 SEHNR and CDR2 FQNEAQ (reference sequence). CDR3 length: 19 amino acids. CDR3 in amino acids: CASSLPRGQGETSTDTQYF. For the CDR3, the DNA is TGTGCCAGCAGCTTACCGCGAGGACAGGGCGAAACTAGCACAGATACGCAGTATTTT.

The CDR3 DNA sequence: TGCAGCGTTTTTGTTGCCGAGCAGTACTTC. This codes for CSVFVAEQYF. The rearrangement joins TRBV29-1 to TRBJ2-7; D uncertain. Germline CDR1 SQVTM, CDR2 ANQGSEA. The CDR3 loop spans 10 amino acids. The V end was cut by 5 bases, the J end by 6 bases, with 8 bases between.

This rearrangement joins TRBV19 to TRBJ2-7, with 11 nucleotides matching TRBD2. The CDR3 length is 14 residues. V lost 5 bases and J lost 2; bases outside the gene matches: 2. CDR1 and CDR2 from the germline V gene are LNHDA and SQIVND (reference sequence). The CDR3 here is CASSRLAGTYEQYF. The CDR3 nucleotides are TGTGCCAGTAGTCGACTAGCGGGGACCTACGAGCAGTACTTC. The complete variable domain, with remaining parts taken from reference TRBV19 and TRBJ2-7, reads DGGITQSPKYLFRKEGQNVTLSCEQNLNHDAMYWYRQDPGQGLRLIYYSQIVNDFQKGDIAEGYSVSREKKESFPLTVTSAQKNPTAFYLCASSRLAGTYEQYFGPGTRLTVT.

V gene TRBV5-1 combines with J gene TRBJ2-1, with D perhaps given as TRBD1 or TRBD2 (5 bases each). Germline CDR1 reads SGHRS; CDR2 reads YFSETQ. The V end lost 0 bases, the J end lost 1 base, and 8 bases lay between the germline ends. The CDR3 spans 15 residues. CDR3 coding DNA: TGCGCCAGCAGCTTGGGTTGGGGGTCCTACAATGAGCAGTTCTTC. Translation gives CASSLGWGSYNEQFF.